A single sample gave rise to the 3 T cell receptor beta chains below, sequenced in a study of blood T cells in healthy people across ages. The authors ran a second PCR of 7 to 11 cycles using a sample-barcoded 5' primer and a J-beta primer mix. From the 5' RACE reads, TCRdb called clonotypes with MiXCR, one entry per CDR3 protein. The sample holds 550,000 to 650,000 distinct CDR3 sequences; roughly a quarter are singletons and the top ten take approximately 3.5%. This sample also appeared in a second study, on T cells of mothers and their children.

The sample taken for sequencing was blood. The source of these receptors is a boy younger than 10 in good health.

The chain carries TRBV7-2 and TRBJ2-5, with 11 nucleotides matching TRBD2. Losses at the gene ends were 5 bases for V and 3 bases for J; bases not matched to a gene: 2. There are 14 residues in the CDR3. Per germline, CDR1 SGHTA and CDR2 FQGNSA. The CDR3 nucleotides are TGTGCCAGCAGCATACTAGCGGGAGAAGAGACCCAGTACTTC. Amino acids: CASSILAGEETQYF.

This clonotype was seen only a few times. V and J are TRBV5-5 and TRBJ2-7, with D possibly TRBD2 on 6 matching bases. From germline, CDR1 is SGHKS and CDR2 YYEKEE (reference sequence). Trimming cost V 0 bases and J 6 bases, with 16 bases left between them. The CDR3 consists of 15 residues. CDR3 residues: CASSLAGGRSREQYF. CDR3 coding DNA: TGTGCCAGCAGCTTGGCCGGGGGAAGGTCTCGCGAGCAGTACTTC.

The chain couples TRBV7-2 to TRBJ2-1, with 9 bases identical to TRBD2. The length of the CDR3 is 18 residues. V shed 1 base and J 0 bases; nucleotides not matched to a gene: 7. Germline CDR1 reads SGHTA; CDR2 reads FQGNSA. The CDR3 protein is CASSLDGTSLSSYNEQFF. The CDR3 nucleotides read TGTGCCAGCAGCTTAGACGGGACTAGCCTGAGCTCCTACAATGAGCAGTTCTTC. Using reference TRBV7-2 and TRBJ2-1 for the parts outside the CDR3, the full variable domain is GAGVSQSPSNKVTEKGKDVELRCDPISGHTALYWYRQSLGQGLEFLIYFQGNSAPDKSGLPSDRFSAERTGGSVSTLTIQRTQQEDSAVYLCASSLDGTSLSSYNEQFFGPGTRLTVL.